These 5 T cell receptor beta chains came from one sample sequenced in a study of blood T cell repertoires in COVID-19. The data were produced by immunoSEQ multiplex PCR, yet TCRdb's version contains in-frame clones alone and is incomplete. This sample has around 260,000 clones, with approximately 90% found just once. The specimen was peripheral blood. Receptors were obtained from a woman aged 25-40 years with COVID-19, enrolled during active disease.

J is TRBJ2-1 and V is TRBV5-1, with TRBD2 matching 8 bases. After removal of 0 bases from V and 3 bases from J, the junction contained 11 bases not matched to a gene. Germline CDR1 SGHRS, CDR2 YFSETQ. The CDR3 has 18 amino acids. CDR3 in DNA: TGCGCCAGCAGCTTGGTTGCTATCGGTAGCGGGAACTACAATGAGCAGTTCTTC. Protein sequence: CASSLVAIGSGNYNEQFF.

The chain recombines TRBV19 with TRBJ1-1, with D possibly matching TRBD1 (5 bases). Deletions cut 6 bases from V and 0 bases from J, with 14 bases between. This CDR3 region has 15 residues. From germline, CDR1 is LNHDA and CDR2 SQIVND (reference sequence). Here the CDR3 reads CASRRPGGVNTEAFF. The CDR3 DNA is TGTGCCAGTAGACGACCGGGGGGAGTGAACACTGAAGCTTTCTTT.

This CDR3 is CASSEDGETEAFF. DNA for the CDR3: TGTGCCAGCAGTGAAGACGGGGAAACTGAAGCTTTCTTT. The chain employs TRBV6-1 and TRBJ1-1; D gene unclear. With 1 base removed from V and 5 bases from J, the gap between germline ends came to 8 bases. CDR1 MNHNS and CDR2 SASEGT come from the germline V gene. The CDR3 consists of 13 residues.

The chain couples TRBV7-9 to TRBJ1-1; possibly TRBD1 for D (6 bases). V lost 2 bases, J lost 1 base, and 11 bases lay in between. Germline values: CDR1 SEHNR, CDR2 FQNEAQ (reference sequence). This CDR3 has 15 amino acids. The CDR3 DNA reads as TGTGCCAGCAGCTTACCGGGACATACGAACACTGAAGCTTTCTTT. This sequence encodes CASSLPGHTNTEAFF.

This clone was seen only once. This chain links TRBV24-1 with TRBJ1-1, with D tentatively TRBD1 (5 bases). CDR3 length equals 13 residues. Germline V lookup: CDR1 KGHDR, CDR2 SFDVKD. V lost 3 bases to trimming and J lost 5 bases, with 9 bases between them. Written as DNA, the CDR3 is TGTGCCACCAGTGATCCCCGGGGGACTGAAGCTTTCTTT. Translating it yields CATSDPRGTEAFF.